This T cell receptor beta chain was profiled in a study of T cells in localized non-small cell lung cancer. As regards this clone: Its matching antigen is unknown.

The table came from immunoSEQ multiplex PCR; TCRdb's copy has only in-frame clones and leaves some out. Found here are some 140,000 clones, 89% of them singletons; the top ten hold 1.5% to 2%. Study-wide results and caveats: Patients showing higher blood T cell density tended to see longer overall survival. Adjacent uninvolved lung tissue had the highest T cell clonality, exceeding tumor. Median detection of top 100 tumor clones in adjacent lung was about 60 clones.

The CDR3 runs 15 residues. V was cut by 0 bases and J by 2 bases, with 11 bases left in between. Germline V gives CDR1 LNHNV, CDR2 YYDKDF (reference sequence). The sequenced sample was peripheral blood, obtained before any cancer treatment. This chain joins TRBV15 and TRBJ2-7, with D tentatively TRBD1 or TRBD2 (7 bases each). The receptor was isolated from a female donor older than 55 with stage I lung adenocarcinoma. In DNA, the CDR3 is TGTGCCACCAGCAGAGACCAGGGGGGGCCCTACGAGCAGTACTTC. Translation gives CATSRDQGGPYEQYF.